The 27 T cell receptor beta chains below come from one sample, sequenced in a study of spatial heterogeneity in lung cancer. The study's findings and limits: How many expanded intratumoral alpha and beta TCRs were present tracked the tumor mutation count, which was a count of nonsynonymous mutations.

TCRdb used MiXCR to reprocess the 5' RACE reads, holding one entry per CDR3 protein. This sample has 1,500 to 2,000 distinct CDR3 sequences, with 5.5% found just once. Time point in this sample: sample taken at primary tumor resection. These receptors are not linked to any known antigen. Here the sequenced sample was lung tumor tissue, taken at surgery. All receptors come from a male donor with early-stage non-small cell lung cancer.

This clonotype counts as medium-sized. This chain connects TRBV5-6 to TRBJ2-5; 7 bases fit TRBD1. The CDR3 is made up of 14 amino acids. Trimming cost V 2 bases and J 5 bases; bases outside gene matches: 6. The germline CDR1 and CDR2 sequences are SGHDT and YYEEEE. The CDR3 region has the DNA TGTGCCAGCAGCTTCCGGGACAGTTATGAGACCCAGTACTTC. Translating gives CASSFRDSYETQYF.

Relative to its sample, this clonotype is medium-sized. The rearrangement uses TRBV3-1 and TRBJ2-2; D unclear. Trimming stripped 1 base from V and 2 bases from J, with 5 bases between. Germline lookup yields CDR1 LGHDT and CDR2 YNNKEL (reference sequence). The CDR3 has 14 residues. The CDR3, as DNA: TGTGCCAGCAGCCAAGGACTTAACACCGGGGAGCTGTTTTTT. This codes for CASSQGLNTGELFF. The full variable domain, its missing parts supplied by reference TRBV3-1 and TRBJ2-2, is DTAVSQTPKYLVTQMGNDKSIKCEQNLGHDTMYWYKQDSKKFLKIMFSYNNKELIINETVPNRFSPKSPDKAHLNLHINSLELGDSAVYFCASSQGLNTGELFFGEGSRLTVL.

This clonotype has at least ten counts. The chain employs TRBV15 and TRBJ2-2; D is unclear. The V end was cut by 5 bases, the J end by 5 bases, with 6 bases between. CDR1 and CDR2 from the germline V gene are LNHNV and YYDKDF (reference sequence). CDR3 length: 12 residues. In DNA, the CDR3 is TGTGCCACCAGCCCTCAAACCGGGGAGCTGTTTTTT. Translated, it gives CATSPQTGELFF.

Judged by abundance, this clonotype is medium-sized (0.01 to 0.1%). This chain links TRBV6-2 or TRBV6-3 with TRBJ2-1, with TRBD2 matching over 7 bases. The CDR3 extends over 15 amino acids. Trimming at V came to 2 bases and at J to 3 bases, leaving 4 bases not matched to a gene. Germline V CDR1 and CDR2: MNHEY, SVGEGT. The CDR3 reads CASSYGGGHYNEQFF. CDR3 DNA sequence: TGTGCCAGCAGTTACGGGGGGGGTCACTACAATGAGCAGTTCTTC.

This clonotype was seen at least ten times. The V gene is TRBV11-2, the J gene TRBJ1-2; no reliable D call. The germline V and J ends were trimmed by 5 bases and 1 base, with 20 bases remaining between them. Germline assignment: CDR1 SGHAT and CDR2 FQNNGV. CDR3 size: 17 residues. CDR3 sequence: CASSLSLESTFNYGYTF. The CDR3 DNA reads TGTGCCAGCAGCCTCAGCCTCGAGTCGACTTTTAACTATGGCTACACCTTC.

The sample holds many counts of this clonotype. The V call is TRBV5-5, the J call TRBJ1-1; D perhaps matches TRBD1 (6 bases). The CDR3 consists of 12 residues. CDR1 is SGHKS, CDR2 YYEKEE, per germline (reference sequence). V was shortened by 6 bases and J by 5 bases, with 11 bases between the two germline ends. This CDR3 is CASTQRGTEAFF. As DNA, the CDR3 is TGTGCCAGCACCCAAAGGGGGACTGAAGCTTTCTTT.

This clonotype is medium-sized by share. This chain uses TRBV4-3 with TRBJ2-7, with D possibly matching TRBD1 (6 bases). The CDR3 runs 15 residues. Germline V gene data show CDR1 as LGHNA and CDR2 as YSLEER. V lost 1 base to trimming and J lost 4 bases, with 14 bases between them. CDR3 sequence reads: CASSQGFGQTYEQYF. Here the CDR3 DNA reads TGCGCCAGCAGCCAAGGGTTTGGACAGACTTACGAGCAGTACTTC.

By share, this clonotype ranks as medium-sized. The CDR3 loop reads CASSPGLEETQYF. The CDR3, as DNA: TGTGCCAGCAGCCCCGGACTAGAAGAGACCCAGTACTTC. The chain links TRBV7-9 to TRBJ2-5, with TRBD2 identical over 7 bases. The CDR3 consists of 13 residues. Germline CDR1 SEHNR, CDR2 FQNEAQ (reference sequence). V gave up 5 bases and J gave up 3 bases; unmatched junction bases: 3.

This chain links TRBV3-1 with TRBJ1-5, with 9 bases matching TRBD1. V trimming: 4 bases; J trimming: 7 bases; junction bases outside the gene matches: 11. The CDR3 spans 16 residues. From germline, CDR1 is LGHDT and CDR2 YNNKEL (reference sequence). CDR3 bases: TGTGCCAGCAGCCCACTTGGGCGGGACAGGGCCCAGCCCCAGCATTTT. Translation: CASSPLGRDRAQPQHF. The full variable domain, its missing parts supplied by reference TRBV3-1 and TRBJ1-5, is DTAVSQTPKYLVTQMGNDKSIKCEQNLGHDTMYWYKQDSKKFLKIMFSYNNKELIINETVPNRFSPKSPDKAHLNLHINSLELGDSAVYFCASSPLGRDRAQPQHFGDGTRLSIL.

This clonotype is termed large. CDR3 sequence reads: CASSIRGGGDTDTQYF. The CDR3 DNA follows: TGTGCCAGCAGCATACGTGGTGGGGGGGACACAGATACGCAGTATTTT. The rearrangement links TRBV5-4 to TRBJ2-3, with TRBD2 matching over 7 bases. V gave up 4 bases and J gave up 2 bases; unmatched junction bases: 10. Germline V gene sequence: CDR1 SGHNT, CDR2 YYREEE (reference sequence). The CDR3 contains 16 residues.

By its share, this clonotype is medium-sized. The chain links TRBV4-3 to TRBJ1-1; D ambiguous. The length of the CDR3 is 15 residues. Trimming took 4 bases from V and 5 from J, leaving 17 bases between them. The germline V gene encodes CDR1 LGHNA and CDR2 YSLEER. The CDR3 loop reads CASSPLDKRWTEAFF. The CDR3 DNA sequence: TGCGCCAGCAGCCCCTTAGACAAACGTTGGACTGAAGCTTTCTTT.

By its share, this clonotype is medium-sized. The chain joins TRBV29-1 to TRBJ2-7; TRBD2 matches at 7 bases. The length of the CDR3 is 13 residues. Germline CDR1 is SQVTM and CDR2 is ANQGSEA. With V trimmed by 4 bases and J by 4 bases, 7 bases remained unmatched. CDR3 protein: CSVAEGGSYEQYF. For the CDR3, the DNA is TGCAGCGTTGCGGAGGGCGGGAGTTACGAGCAGTACTTC.

The genes are TRBV28 and TRBJ1-5, with D uncertain. V was trimmed by 6 bases and J by 4 bases, leaving 10 bases between them. The CDR3 length is 13 residues. Germline V gene data show CDR1 as MDHEN and CDR2 as SYDVKM. The CDR3 loop is CASSPDGNQPQHF. Written as DNA, the CDR3 is TGTGCCAGCAGCCCGGACGGAAATCAGCCCCAGCATTTT.

This clonotype showed up just a few times. This chain uses TRBV7-3 with TRBJ2-1; D not resolved. Trimming cost V 2 bases and J 2 bases, with 10 bases left between them. Germline-derived CDR1 and CDR2 are SGHTA and FQGTGA. The length of the CDR3 is 15 residues. CDR3 loop: CASSLGAGTYNEQFF. The CDR3 nucleotides read TGTGCCAGCAGCTTAGGCGCCGGTACCTACAATGAGCAGTTCTTC.

Relative to its sample, this clonotype is medium-sized (0.01 to 0.1%). The CDR3 coding sequence is TGTGCCAGCAGCAGGGACAGGCCTGTCGTCGCTGGGGCCAACGTCCTGACTTTC. Protein sequence: CASSRDRPVVAGANVLTF. This chain connects TRBV27 to TRBJ2-6; 8 bases agree with TRBD1. Per germline, CDR1 MNHEY and CDR2 SMNVEV (reference sequence). V was pared by 6 bases and J by 2 bases, with 12 bases of the junction left unmatched. The CDR3 has 18 amino acids.

By sample fraction, this clonotype is medium-sized. The rearrangement joins TRBV18 to TRBJ1-2; maybe TRBD1 (6 bases). Per germline, CDR1 KGHSH and CDR2 LQKENI. The CDR3 has 16 amino acids. V lost 2 bases and J 7 bases, leaving 20 bases between the germline ends. The CDR3 coding sequence is TGTGCCAGCTCACCAGCTAACAGGGCTTCCCCCAGTGGCTACACCTTC. This translates into CASSPANRASPSGYTF. Drawing the rest from reference TRBV18 and TRBJ1-2, the complete variable domain is NAGVMQNPRHLVRRRGQEARLRCSPMKGHSHVYWYRQLPEEGLKFMVYLQKENIIDESGMPKERFSAEFPKEGPSILRIQQVVRGDSAAYFCASSPANRASPSGYTFGSGTRLTVV.

Relative to its sample, this clonotype is medium-sized (0.01 to 0.1%). The V gene is TRBV27, the J gene TRBJ1-1; D gene ambiguous. CDR3 length equals 13 residues. V dropped 8 bases and J dropped 1 base, with 11 bases sitting between them. Germline CDR1 and CDR2: MNHEY and SMNVEV (reference sequence). CDR3 protein: CASRLSGNTEAFF. CDR3 DNA sequence: TGTGCCAGCCGCCTTTCAGGGAACACTGAAGCTTTCTTT.

In its sample, this clonotype ranks as medium-sized (0.01 to 0.1%). The chain couples TRBV5-6 to TRBJ1-1; TRBD1 might be the D (5 bases). The germline CDR1 and CDR2 sequences are SGHDT and YYEEEE. Trimming pared 0 bases from V and 2 bases from J, leaving 8 bases between. The CDR3 spans 14 residues. The CDR3 loop reads CASSLDRSNTEAFF. The CDR3 DNA sequence: TGTGCCAGCAGCTTGGACAGGAGCAACACTGAAGCTTTCTTT.

This clonotype is labeled medium-sized. The chain links TRBV28 to TRBJ1-5, with 7 positions matching TRBD1. CDR3 length: 15 amino acids. Per germline, CDR1 MDHEN and CDR2 SYDVKM. J gave up 3 bases and V 5 bases, and 7 bases lay outside the gene matches. DNA for the CDR3: TGTGCCAGCAGTCGCCGGGACAGTCCCAATCAGCCCCAGCATTTT. The encoded protein is CASSRRDSPNQPQHF.

This clonotype qualifies as medium-sized. The chain combines TRBV2 with TRBJ1-5; D may be TRBD1 (5 bases). There are 16 residues in the CDR3. Trimming pared 2 bases from V and 0 bases from J, leaving 11 bases between. Per the germline V gene, CDR1 is SNHLY and CDR2 is FYNNEI. In DNA form, the CDR3 reads TGTGCCAGCAGTGAACGGTGGGGGGATAGCAATCAGCCCCAGCATTTT. Translation gives CASSERWGDSNQPQHF.

By share, this clonotype ranks as medium-sized. The rearrangement uses TRBV7-2 and TRBJ2-5; D is possibly TRBD1 (6 bases). The CDR3 sequence is 14 residues long. Trimming took off 6 bases at V and 0 bases at J, with 11 bases between the two ends. Germline-derived CDR1 and CDR2 are SGHTA and FQGNSA. This CDR3 reads CASRLNRDQETQYF. In DNA, the CDR3 is TGTGCCAGCAGGTTAAACAGGGACCAAGAGACCCAGTACTTC.

This clonotype was counted only a few times. A much bigger clone sits one base away, suggesting this may be a read error. V is TRBV11-2 and J is TRBJ1-2; D ambiguous. Germline CDR1 SGHAT, CDR2 FQNNGV. The CDR3 contains 13 residues. The CDR3 here is CVSSLVRETGYTF. The CDR3 DNA reads TGTGTCAGCAGCTTAGTCCGAGAAACTGGCTACACCTTC.

This clonotype is labeled as medium-sized. V gene TRBV5-4 combines with J gene TRBJ2-7; 8 nucleotides agree with TRBD1. The CDR3 sequence is 14 residues long. Looked up from germline, CDR1 is SGHNT and CDR2 is YYREEE (reference sequence). J lost 5 bases, V lost 1 base, and 5 bases had no gene match. CDR3 DNA: TGTGCCAGCAGCTTGTCCTCGGACAGGGACGAGCAGTACTTC. Amino acid sequence: CASSLSSDRDEQYF. Variable domain in full (rest from reference TRBV5-4 and TRBJ2-7): ETGVTQSPTHLIKTRGQQVTLRCSSQSGHNTVSWYQQALGQGPQFIFQYYREEENGRGNFPPRFSGLQFPNYSSELNVNALELDDSALYLCASSLSSDRDEQYFGPGTRLTVT.

Notes on this clonotype: It may be a read error: a sequence one base away is much more abundant. The chain carries TRBV3-1 and TRBJ1-4; possible D gene TRBD1, 6 bases. The germline V gene has CDR1 LGHDT and CDR2 YNNKEL (reference sequence). This CDR3 spans 15 amino acids. The CDR3 DNA is TGTGCCGGCAGCCCACCCGGGGGGCTCGGGGAAAAACTGTTTTTT. Translation: CAGSPPGGLGEKLFF.

This clonotype showed up many times. The chain links TRBV29-1 to TRBJ1-4; 9 positions agree with TRBD1. J lost 8 bases, V lost 7 bases, and 8 bases had no gene match. The germline V gene has CDR1 SQVTM and CDR2 ANQGSEA. The CDR3 is 13 amino acids. CDR3 nucleotide sequence: TGCAGCGCCGGACAGGGGATTGGCGAAAAACTGTTTTTT. Translation: CSAGQGIGEKLFF. The full variable domain, rest sourced from reference TRBV29-1 and TRBJ1-4, is SAVISQKPSRDICQRGTSLTIQCQVDSQVTMMFWYRQQPGQSLTLIATANQGSEATYESGFVIDKFPISRPNLTFSTLTVSNMSPEDSSIYLCSAGQGIGEKLFFGSGTQLSVL.

This clonotype is classed as medium-sized. This rearrangement joins TRBV11-2 to TRBJ2-3, with D possibly matching TRBD1 (5 bases). The germline V gene encodes CDR1 SGHAT and CDR2 FQNNGV. This CDR3 comprises 13 residues. V was cut by 8 bases and J by 2 bases, with 11 bases left in between. The chain's CDR3 is CASARVFTDTQYF. DNA for the CDR3: TGTGCCAGCGCCAGGGTCTTCACAGATACGCAGTATTTT. Drawing the rest from reference TRBV11-2 and TRBJ2-3, the complete variable domain is EAGVAQSPRYKIIEKRQSVAFWCNPISGHATLYWYQQILGQGPKLLIQFQNNGVVDDSQLPKDRFSAERLKGVDSTLKIQPAKLEDSAVYLCASARVFTDTQYFGPGTRLTVL.

In its sample, this clonotype is medium-sized. The chain couples TRBV16 to TRBJ2-7; D gene unclear. The germline V gene has CDR1 KGHSY and CDR2 FQNENV. The CDR3 has 12 amino acids. Trimming took off 3 bases at V and 5 bases at J, with 8 bases between the two ends. The CDR3 nucleotides read TGTGCCAGCAGCCAGTTGGGGAACGAGCAGTACTTC. Its translation: CASSQLGNEQYF.